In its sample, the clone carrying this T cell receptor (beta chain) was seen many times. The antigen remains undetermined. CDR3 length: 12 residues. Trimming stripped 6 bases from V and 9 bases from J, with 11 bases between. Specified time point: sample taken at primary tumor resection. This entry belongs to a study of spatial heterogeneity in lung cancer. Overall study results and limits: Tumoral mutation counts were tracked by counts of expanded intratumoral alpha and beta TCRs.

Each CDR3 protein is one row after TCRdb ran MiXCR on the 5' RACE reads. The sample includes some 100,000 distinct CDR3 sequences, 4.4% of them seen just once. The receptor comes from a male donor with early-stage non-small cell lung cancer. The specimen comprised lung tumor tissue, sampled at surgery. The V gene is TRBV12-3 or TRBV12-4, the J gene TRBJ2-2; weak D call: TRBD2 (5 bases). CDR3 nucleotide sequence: TGTGCCAGCAGCCCCCGGGAACGGGAGCTGTTTTTT. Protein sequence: CASSPRERELFF.